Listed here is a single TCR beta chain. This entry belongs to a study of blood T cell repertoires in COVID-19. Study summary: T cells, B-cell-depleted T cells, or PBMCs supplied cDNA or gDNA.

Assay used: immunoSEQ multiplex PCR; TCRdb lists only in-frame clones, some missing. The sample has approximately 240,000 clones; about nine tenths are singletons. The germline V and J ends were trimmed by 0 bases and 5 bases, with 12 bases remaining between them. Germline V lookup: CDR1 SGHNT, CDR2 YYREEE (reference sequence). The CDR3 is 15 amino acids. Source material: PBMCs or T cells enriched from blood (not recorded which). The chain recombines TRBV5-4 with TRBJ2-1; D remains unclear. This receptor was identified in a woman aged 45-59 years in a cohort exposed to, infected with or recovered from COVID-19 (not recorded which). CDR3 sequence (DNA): TGTGCCAGCAGCTTGGATCAGTTCAGGAACAATGAGCAGTTCTTC. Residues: CASSLDQFRNNEQFF.